One and the same sample provided the 22 T cell receptor beta chains below, sequenced in a study of shared clonotypes between healthy human individuals. The method was immunoSEQ multiplex PCR; TCRdb's version includes in-frame clones alone and lacks a portion of them. The sample shows more than 550,000 clones, 72% of them seen only once. The material sequenced was memory CD4+ T cells sorted from blood. The subset: CD45RA-negative fraction. The receptors were sampled from a woman in her twenties or thirties in good health.

The rearrangement uses TRBV23-1 and TRBJ1-1; no reliable D call. TRBV23-1 is noted as an ORF with a role that remains uncertain. The CDR3 spans 14 residues. Trimming left V 5 bases short and J 5 bases short, with 15 bases between. For the CDR3, the DNA is TGCGCCAGCAGTTCCTATAGGGTCGAGACTGAAGCTTTCTTT. This translates into CASSSYRVETEAFF.

The V and J genes are TRBV7-9 and TRBJ1-1; 8 bases are shared with TRBD1. Per the germline V gene, CDR1 is SEHNR and CDR2 is FQNEAQ (reference sequence). Trimming removed 3 bases from V and 4 bases from J; junction bases left unmatched: 7. The length of the CDR3 is 15 residues. DNA of the CDR3: TGTGCCAGCAGCTTGACAGGGGTGAGTGTCACTGAAGCTTTCTTT. Encoded protein: CASSLTGVSVTEAFF. The whole variable domain, remainder taken from reference TRBV7-9 and TRBJ1-1, is DTGVSQNPRHKITKRGQNVTFRCDPISEHNRLYWYRQTLGQGPEFLTYFQNEAQLEKSRLLSDRFSAERPKGSFSTLEIQRTEQGDSAMYLCASSLTGVSVTEAFFGQGTRLTVV.

This chain uses TRBV13 with TRBJ1-3; D gene unclear. Trimming removed 1 base from V and 4 bases from J, with 11 bases in between. The CDR3 has 15 residues. CDR1 is PRHDT, CDR2 FYEKMQ, per germline (reference sequence). The CDR3 region has the DNA TGTGCCAGCAGCTTAGCCGACACGGTAGGAAACACCATATATTTT. It yields the protein CASSLADTVGNTIYF. Full variable domain (remainder filled in from reference TRBV13 and TRBJ1-3): AAGVIQSPRHLIKEKRETATLKCYPIPRHDTVYWYQQGPGQDPQFLISFYEKMQSDKGSIPDRFSAQQFSDYHSELNMSSLELGDSALYFCASSLADTVGNTIYFGEGSWLTVV.

This clone was detected a few times. The gene calls are TRBV30 and TRBJ1-2; D gene uncertain. This CDR3 has 12 amino acids. The germline V and J ends were trimmed by 3 bases and 2 bases, with 7 bases remaining between them. CDR1 and CDR2 (germline): GTSNPN, SVGIG (reference sequence). The CDR3 loop reads CAWRYLNYGYTF. CDR3 nucleotide sequence: TGTGCCTGGAGATACTTGAACTATGGCTACACCTTC. Using reference TRBV30 and TRBJ1-2 for the parts outside the CDR3, the full variable domain is SQTIHQWPATLVQPVGSPLSLECTVEGTSNPNLYWYRQAAGRGLQLLFYSVGIGQISSEVPQNLSASRPQDRQFILSSKKLLLSDSGFYLCAWRYLNYGYTFGSGTRLTVV.

The rearrangement links TRBV9 to TRBJ2-7; 8 bases are a match to TRBD1. The V segment lost 3 bases and the J segment 6 bases; nucleotides outside the gene matches: 8. CDR1 and CDR2 (germline): SGDLS, YYNGEE. This CDR3 contains 14 residues. CDR3 DNA sequence: TGTGCCAGCAGCGGCGACAGGGGAACAGGCGAGCAGTACTTC. It codes for CASSGDRGTGEQYF.

Details on this clone: The sample contains more than one DNA sequence encoding this CDR3. Here the CDR3 DNA reads TGTGCCTGGAGCCCTACAGGAAACACCATATATTTT. It yields the protein CAWSPTGNTIYF. The chain uses TRBV30 and TRBJ1-3; D is undetermined. CDR3 length: 12 residues. Trimming left V 3 bases short and J 4 bases short, with 7 bases between. Germline lookup yields CDR1 GTSNPN and CDR2 SVGIG (reference sequence). Together with reference TRBV30 and TRBJ1-3, the CDR3 gives the full variable domain: SQTIHQWPATLVQPVGSPLSLECTVEGTSNPNLYWYRQAAGRGLQLLFYSVGIGQISSEVPQNLSASRPQDRQFILSSKKLLLSDSGFYLCAWSPTGNTIYFGEGSWLTVV.

This clone was recorded only once. V is TRBV14 and J is TRBJ2-3; 8 bases fit TRBD1. The J segment lost 0 bases and the V segment lost 4 bases, leaving 15 bases of the junction unmatched. Germline CDR1 is SGHDN and CDR2 is FVKESK. CDR3 length: 19 residues. The CDR3 reads CASSPGAWDRRPSTDTQYF. The CDR3 DNA sequence: TGTGCCAGCAGCCCTGGAGCTTGGGACAGGCGTCCTAGCACAGATACGCAGTATTTT.

The chain is built from TRBV7-2 and TRBJ2-5; 8 bases fit TRBD2. The CDR3 is 15 residues long. In germline, CDR1 is SGHTA, CDR2 FQGNSA. The J segment lost 5 bases and the V segment lost 2 bases, leaving 7 bases of the junction unmatched. DNA for the CDR3: TGTGCCAGCAGCTTACTTAGCGGGACGGGGGAGACCCAGTACTTC. Encoded protein: CASSLLSGTGETQYF.

V gene TRBV4-2 combines with J gene TRBJ2-7; D ambiguous. Germline assignment: CDR1 LGHNA and CDR2 YNFKEQ. V was shortened by 3 bases and J by 4 bases, with 7 bases between the two germline ends. The CDR3 consists of 12 residues. CDR3 loop: CASSQPPYEQYF. CDR3 DNA: TGTGCCAGCAGCCAGCCACCATACGAGCAGTACTTC.

This chain connects TRBV2 to TRBJ2-7; D gene ambiguous. Trimming took off 3 bases at V and 4 bases at J, with 22 bases between the two ends. The CDR3 runs 17 residues. Germline lookup yields CDR1 SNHLY and CDR2 FYNNEI. CDR3 residues: CASSERLTTEHPYEQYF. In DNA, the CDR3 is TGTGCCAGCAGTGAGCGTCTGACAACCGAACACCCATACGAGCAGTACTTC.

Details on this clone: Other DNA sequences in this sample translate to the same CDR3. The chain has TRBV18 and TRBJ1-1, with 7 bases lining up with TRBD1. The V gene end was trimmed by 3 bases and the J gene end by 1 base; junction bases not matched to a gene: 2. This CDR3 has 14 residues. The germline CDR1 and CDR2 sequences are KGHSH and LQKENI. The CDR3 is CASSPTGTNTEAFF. Written as DNA, the CDR3 is TGTGCCAGCTCACCGACAGGGACGAACACTGAAGCTTTCTTT.

The chain joins TRBV27 to TRBJ2-2; a weak D match, TRBD1 (6 bases). This CDR3 comprises 14 residues. CDR1 is MNHEY and CDR2 is SMNVEV in the germline V gene (reference sequence). Trimming took off 8 bases at V and 3 bases at J, with 13 bases between the two ends. The CDR3 sequence is CASCEQGYTGELFF. The CDR3 coding sequence is TGTGCCAGCTGCGAACAGGGTTACACCGGGGAGCTGTTTTTT.

V and J are TRBV18 and TRBJ2-7, with 7 bases fitting TRBD2. In germline, CDR1 is KGHSH, CDR2 LQKENI. The V and J ends lost 3 bases and 2 bases, in that order; junction bases with no gene match: 10. There are 16 residues in the CDR3. In DNA form, the CDR3 reads TGTGCCAGCTCACCTGACAAAGCTAGCGGAGCCTACGAGCAGTACTTC. As protein: CASSPDKASGAYEQYF.

The chain is built from TRBV13 and TRBJ2-7, with 8 positions matching TRBD1. The CDR3 runs to 14 residues. V was clipped by 3 bases and J by 2 bases; unmatched bases: 3. CDR1 and CDR2 from the germline V gene are PRHDT and FYEKMQ (reference sequence). CDR3 sequence (DNA): TGTGCCAGCAGCTTCGAGGACAGGGCCTACGAGCAGTACTTC. It specifies CASSFEDRAYEQYF.

To note about this clone: The same CDR3 can be traced to other DNA sequences in this sample. The chain has TRBV5-4 and TRBJ2-7; TRBD2 matches at 10 bases. The trim removed 4 bases at V and 0 bases at J, leaving 1 base unmatched. This CDR3 has 14 residues. The germline gives CDR1 SGHNT, CDR2 YYREEE (reference sequence). CDR3 DNA: TGTGCCAGCAGCCCTAGCGGGAGCTCCTACGAGCAGTACTTC. The encoded protein is CASSPSGSSYEQYF.

The chain joins TRBV28 to TRBJ2-6; D gene uncertain. From germline, CDR1 is MDHEN and CDR2 SYDVKM. This CDR3 is 13 amino acids long. V shed 6 bases and J shed 2 bases, with 5 bases lying between them. CDR3 coding DNA: TGTGCCAGCAGACCAACTGGGGCCAACGTCCTGACTTTC. It codes for CASRPTGANVLTF. Full variable domain (remainder filled in from reference TRBV28 and TRBJ2-6): DVKVTQSSRYLVKRTGEKVFLECVQDMDHENMFWYRQDPGLGLRLIYFSYDVKMKEKGDIPEGYSVSREKKERFSLILESASTNQTSMYLCASRPTGANVLTFGAGSRLTVL.

V usage is TRBV29-1 and J usage is TRBJ2-1; TRBD1 matches 7 bases. The V gene end was trimmed by 7 bases and the J gene end by 8 bases; junction bases not matched to a gene: 14. Germline V gene data show CDR1 as SQVTM and CDR2 as ANQGSEA. The CDR3 consists of 14 residues. CDR3 bases: TGCAGCGCTAACCGACAGGGTGGTCATCATGAGCAGTTCTTC. Residues: CSANRQGGHHEQFF.

As for this clone: The same CDR3 also results from other DNA sequences found in this sample. This chain uses TRBV28 with TRBJ2-7, with D hard to call. The V end lost 4 bases, the J end lost 1 base, and 2 bases lay between the germline ends. Germline CDR1 and CDR2: MDHEN and SYDVKM. This CDR3 is built from 11 residues. DNA for the CDR3: TGTGCCAGCAGTTCTTCCTACGAGCAGTACTTC. Its protein product is CASSSSYEQYF. The whole variable domain, remainder taken from reference TRBV28 and TRBJ2-7, is DVKVTQSSRYLVKRTGEKVFLECVQDMDHENMFWYRQDPGLGLRLIYFSYDVKMKEKGDIPEGYSVSREKKERFSLILESASTNQTSMYLCASSSSYEQYFGPGTRLTVT.

This clone was observed a handful of times. V is TRBV10-3 and J is TRBJ1-1; D unresolved. This CDR3 has 13 residues. The germline gives CDR1 ENHRY, CDR2 SYGVKD. V lost 8 bases, J lost 3 bases, and 13 bases lay in between. The chain's CDR3 is CAIGTGVDTEAFF. CDR3 nucleotides: TGTGCCATCGGCACTGGGGTAGACACTGAAGCTTTCTTT.

This chain links TRBV2 with TRBJ1-5; D gene unclear. V was shortened by 7 bases and J by 5 bases, with 15 bases between the two germline ends. Per germline, CDR1 SNHLY and CDR2 FYNNEI. This CDR3 has 14 residues. Here the CDR3 reads CASIENSGDQPQHF. The CDR3, as DNA: TGTGCCAGCATAGAGAACAGTGGGGATCAGCCCCAGCATTTT. The complete variable domain, with remaining parts taken from reference TRBV2 and TRBJ1-5, reads EPEVTQTPSHQVTQMGQEVILRCVPISNHLYFYWYRQILGQKVEFLVSFYNNEISEKSEIFDDQFSVERPDGSNFTLKIRSTKLEDSAMYFCASIENSGDQPQHFGDGTRLSIL.

Points on this clone: The same CDR3 can be traced to other DNA sequences in this sample. This sequence joins TRBV2 and TRBJ1-2; the D gene is possibly TRBD1 (5 bases). The ends were cut back, 3 bases at V and 2 bases at J, with 10 bases in the middle. Germline V gene sequence: CDR1 SNHLY, CDR2 FYNNEI. CDR3 length: 14 residues. The CDR3 sequence is CASSERGSNYGYTF. CDR3 nucleotide sequence: TGTGCCAGCAGTGAGCGGGGGTCGAACTATGGCTACACCTTC.

The chain uses TRBV9 and TRBJ2-2, with 7 bases identical to TRBD2. This CDR3 spans 16 amino acids. In germline, CDR1 is SGDLS, CDR2 YYNGEE. V was pared by 0 bases and J by 6 bases, with 8 bases of the junction left unmatched. CDR3 in amino acids: CASSVEIAGGSGELFF. In DNA form, the CDR3 reads TGTGCCAGCAGCGTAGAGATAGCGGGTGGTTCCGGGGAGCTGTTTTTT.